This T cell receptor beta chain emerged from a study of regulatory T cells in long-lasting Graves disease. Time point given: newly diagnosed GD, antithyroid drugs for less than 3 months. TCR sequences were obtained from RNA taken from PBMCs. Looked up from germline, CDR1 is MNHEY and CDR2 is SMNVEV (reference sequence). V lost 5 bases, J lost 7 bases, and 21 bases lay in between. The length of the CDR3 is 15 residues. This clonotype was seen repeatedly, ten times or more. Its matching antigen is unknown. Study findings and constraints: There were preferences for TRBV28, TRBJ1-2 and TRBJ2-5 in persistent disease. Persistent patients shared more public clonotypes (roughly 2,800) than new patients (about 960).

iRepertoire HTBI primers and Arm-PCR of CDR3 regions built TCR beta libraries. Each CDR3 protein is one row after TCRdb ran MiXCR on the multiplex PCR reads. The table records hundreds of thousands of distinct CDR3 sequences, about a sixth of them present only once. The data also belong to a second study, concerning T cells in Graves' hyperthyroidism and ophthalmopathy. That study adds: Every diagnosis used clinical symptoms, serum thyroxine and TRAb, thyroid ultrasound and orbital computed tomography.

This sample comprised peripheral blood mononuclear cells (PBMCs), obtained at new diagnosis, from a patient treated with antithyroid drugs. The chain couples TRBV27 to TRBJ2-7, with D perhaps matching TRBD1 or TRBD2 (5 bases each). The clonotype comes from a middle-aged man with Graves disease. CDR3 sequence reads: CASSIRDQQWGEQYF. CDR3 nucleotides: TGTGCCAGCAGTATCCGGGACCAGCAATGGGGGGAGCAGTACTTC.